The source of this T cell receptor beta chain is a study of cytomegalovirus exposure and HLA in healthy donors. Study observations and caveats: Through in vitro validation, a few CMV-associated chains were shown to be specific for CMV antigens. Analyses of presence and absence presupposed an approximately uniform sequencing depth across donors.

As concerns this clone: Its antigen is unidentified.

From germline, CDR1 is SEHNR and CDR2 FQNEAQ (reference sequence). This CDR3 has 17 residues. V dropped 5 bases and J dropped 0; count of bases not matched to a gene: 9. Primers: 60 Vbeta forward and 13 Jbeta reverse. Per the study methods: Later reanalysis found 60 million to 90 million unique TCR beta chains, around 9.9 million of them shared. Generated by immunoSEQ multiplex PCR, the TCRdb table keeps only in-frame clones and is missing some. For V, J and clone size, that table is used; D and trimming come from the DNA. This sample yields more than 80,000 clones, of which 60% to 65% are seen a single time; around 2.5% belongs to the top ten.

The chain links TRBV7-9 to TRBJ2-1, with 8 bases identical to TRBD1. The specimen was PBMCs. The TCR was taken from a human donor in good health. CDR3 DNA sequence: TGTGCCAGCAGCCCATTGGTCGGGACAGGCTCCTACAATGAGCAGTTCTTC. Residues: CASSPLVGTGSYNEQFF.